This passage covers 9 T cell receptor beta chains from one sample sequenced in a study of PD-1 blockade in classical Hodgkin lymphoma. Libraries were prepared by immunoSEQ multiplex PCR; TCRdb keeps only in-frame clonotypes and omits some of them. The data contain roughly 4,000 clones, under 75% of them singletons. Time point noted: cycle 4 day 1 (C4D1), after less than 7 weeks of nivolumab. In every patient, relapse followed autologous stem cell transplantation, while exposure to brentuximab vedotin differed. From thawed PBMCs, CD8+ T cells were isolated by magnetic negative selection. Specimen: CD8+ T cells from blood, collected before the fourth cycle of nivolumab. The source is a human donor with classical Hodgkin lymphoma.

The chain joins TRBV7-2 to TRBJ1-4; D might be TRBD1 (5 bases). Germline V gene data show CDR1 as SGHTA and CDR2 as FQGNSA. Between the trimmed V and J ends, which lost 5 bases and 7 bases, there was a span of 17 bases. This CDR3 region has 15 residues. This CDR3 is CASSPRDGPGEKLFF. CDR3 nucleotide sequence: TGTGCCAGCAGCCCGAGGGACGGCCCGGGTGAAAAACTGTTTTTT.

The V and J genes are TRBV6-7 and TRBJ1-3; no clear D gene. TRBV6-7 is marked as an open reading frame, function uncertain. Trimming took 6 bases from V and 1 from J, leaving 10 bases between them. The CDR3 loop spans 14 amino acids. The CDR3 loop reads CASSKTDSGNTIYF. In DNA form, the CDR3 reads TGTGCCAGCAGCAAGACGGATTCTGGAAACACCATATATTTT.

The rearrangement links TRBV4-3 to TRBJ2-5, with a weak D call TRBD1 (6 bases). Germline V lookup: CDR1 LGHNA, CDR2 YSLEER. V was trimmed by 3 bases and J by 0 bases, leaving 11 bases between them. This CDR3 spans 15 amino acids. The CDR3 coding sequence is TGCGCCAGCAGCCAGGACCGGGACAACCAAGAGACCCAGTACTTC. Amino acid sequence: CASSQDRDNQETQYF.

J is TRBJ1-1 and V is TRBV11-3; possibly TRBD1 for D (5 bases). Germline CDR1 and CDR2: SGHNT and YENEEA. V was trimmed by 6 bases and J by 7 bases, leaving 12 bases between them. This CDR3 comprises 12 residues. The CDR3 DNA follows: TGTGCCAGCAGAGAACCTGGGGGTGAAGCTTTCTTT. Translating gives CASREPGGEAFF.

DNA for the CDR3: TGCAGCGTCGCGGCCGGTTTATCGGGTGAGCAGTTCTTC. Translation gives CSVAAGLSGEQFF. The chain is built from TRBV29-1 and TRBJ2-1; no reliable D call. The CDR3 sequence is 13 residues long. Germline V CDR1 and CDR2: SQVTM, ANQGSEA. The V end was cut by 6 bases, the J end by 9 bases, with 18 bases between.

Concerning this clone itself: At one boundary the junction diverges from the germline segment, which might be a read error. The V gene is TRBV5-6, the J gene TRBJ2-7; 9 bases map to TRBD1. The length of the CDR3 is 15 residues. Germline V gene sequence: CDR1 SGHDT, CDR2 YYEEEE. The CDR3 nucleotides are TGTGCCAGCAGCAGGTCGGGACAGGGAGCCCGGAGCTTGGACTTC. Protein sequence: CASSRSGQGARSLDF.

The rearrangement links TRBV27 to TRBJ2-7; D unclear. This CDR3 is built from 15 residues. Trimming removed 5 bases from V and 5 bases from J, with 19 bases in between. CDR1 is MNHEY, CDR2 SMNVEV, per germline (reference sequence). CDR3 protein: CASSRDTRRQHEQYF. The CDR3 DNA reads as TGTGCCAGCAGTCGAGACACCCGGCGCCAACACGAGCAGTACTTC.

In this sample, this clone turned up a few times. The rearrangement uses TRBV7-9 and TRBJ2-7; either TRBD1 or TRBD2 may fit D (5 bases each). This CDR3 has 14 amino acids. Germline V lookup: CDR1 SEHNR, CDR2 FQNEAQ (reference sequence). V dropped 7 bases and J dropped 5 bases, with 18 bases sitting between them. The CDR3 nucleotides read TGTGCCAGCAATCTGGTGGGGGATCTACACGAGCAGTACTTC. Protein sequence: CASNLVGDLHEQYF.

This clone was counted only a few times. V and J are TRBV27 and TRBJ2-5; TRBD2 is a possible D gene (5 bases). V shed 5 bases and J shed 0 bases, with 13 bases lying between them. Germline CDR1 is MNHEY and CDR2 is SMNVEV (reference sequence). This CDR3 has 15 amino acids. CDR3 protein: CASSREFSYQETQYF. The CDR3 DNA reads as TGTGCCAGCAGTAGGGAGTTCTCGTACCAAGAGACCCAGTACTTC.